This note documents a single T cell receptor beta chain sequence. One end of the junction is discordant with germline, which a read error may explain. This entry is derived from a study of blood T cells in healthy people across ages. Germline CDR1 MNHEY, CDR2 SMNVEV (reference sequence). The CDR3 is made up of 15 amino acids. Primers used in a second PCR of about 6 to 11 cycles were a sample-barcoded 5' primer and a J-beta primer mix. TCRdb fed the 5' RACE reads into MiXCR, producing one record per CDR3 protein. The sample has about 1.5 million distinct CDR3 sequences, roughly two fifths seen once. The TCR comes from a young woman in good health. The sequencing sample was made of blood. The chain links TRBV27 to TRBJ1-2, with D maybe TRBD1 (5 bases). The DNA for the CDR3 is TGTACCAGCATTCCCCTGGAGACAGACTCCTATGGCTACACCTTC. Encoded protein: CTSIPLETDSYGYTF.